This T cell receptor beta chain was recovered during a study of CD8 T cells in Susac syndrome. Germline V lookup: CDR1 SGHTA, CDR2 FQGNSA. J lost 4 bases, V lost 5 bases, and 6 bases had no gene match. The CDR3 runs to 14 residues. cDNA came from around 0.5 to 1 ug RNA primed by random hexamers. MiXCR, applied by TCRdb to the immunoSEQ multiplex PCR reads, yields one record per CDR3 protein. This repertoire shows around 120,000 distinct CDR3 sequences, roughly 93% found once; its top ten account for 0.085% to 0.095%. The sample comprised CD4+ T cells from PBMCs. The sequence derives from a human donor with multiple sclerosis. The chain carries TRBV7-2 and TRBJ2-7; 9 bases are shared with TRBD1. CDR3 amino acids: CASSTKQGAYEQYF. The CDR3 DNA is TGTGCCAGCAGCACCAAACAGGGGGCGTACGAGCAGTACTTC. The complete variable domain, with remaining parts taken from reference TRBV7-2 and TRBJ2-7, reads GAGVSQSPSNKVTEKGKDVELRCDPISGHTALYWYRQSLGQGLEFLIYFQGNSAPDKSGLPSDRFSAERTGGSVSTLTIQRTQQEDSAVYLCASSTKQGAYEQYFGPGTRLTVT.